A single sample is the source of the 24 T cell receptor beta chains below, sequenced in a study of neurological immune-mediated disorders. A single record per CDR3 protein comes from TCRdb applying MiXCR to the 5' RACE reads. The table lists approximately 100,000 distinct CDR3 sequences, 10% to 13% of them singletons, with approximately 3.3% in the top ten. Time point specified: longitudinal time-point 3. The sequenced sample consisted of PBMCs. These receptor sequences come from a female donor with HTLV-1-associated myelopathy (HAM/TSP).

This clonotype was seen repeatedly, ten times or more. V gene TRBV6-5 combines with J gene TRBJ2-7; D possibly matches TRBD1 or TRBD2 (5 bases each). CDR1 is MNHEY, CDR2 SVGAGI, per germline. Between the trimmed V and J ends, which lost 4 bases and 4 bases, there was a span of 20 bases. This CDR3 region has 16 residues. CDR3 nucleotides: TGTGCCAGCAGTTCATCACCGGGACGGGGAACTTACGAGCAGTACTTC. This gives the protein CASSSSPGRGTYEQYF.

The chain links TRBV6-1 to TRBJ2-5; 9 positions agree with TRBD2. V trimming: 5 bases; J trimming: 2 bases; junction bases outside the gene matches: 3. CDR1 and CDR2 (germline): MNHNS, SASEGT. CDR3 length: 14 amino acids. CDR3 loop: CASSWRGGQETQYF. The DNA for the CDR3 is TGTGCCAGCAGTTGGCGGGGGGGGCAAGAGACCCAGTACTTC.

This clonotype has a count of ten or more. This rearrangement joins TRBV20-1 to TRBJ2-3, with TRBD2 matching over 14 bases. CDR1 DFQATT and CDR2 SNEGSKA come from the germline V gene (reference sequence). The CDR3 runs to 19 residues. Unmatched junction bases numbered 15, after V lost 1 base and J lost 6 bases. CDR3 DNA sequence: TGCAGTGCTAGAGCTAAGGGGACTAGCGGGGGCCTCTTTTCGGATACGCAGTATTTT. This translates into CSARAKGTSGGLFSDTQYF.

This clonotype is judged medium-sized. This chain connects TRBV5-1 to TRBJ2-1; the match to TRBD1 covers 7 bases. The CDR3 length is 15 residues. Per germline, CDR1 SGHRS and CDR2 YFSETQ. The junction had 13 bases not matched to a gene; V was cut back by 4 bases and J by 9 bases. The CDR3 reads CASSPGTELLGEQFF. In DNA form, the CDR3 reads TGCGCCAGCAGCCCCGGGACAGAGTTGTTAGGTGAGCAGTTCTTC.

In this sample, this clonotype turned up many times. CDR3 DNA: TGTGCCAGCAGCCAAGATCGCGGGACAGGGGTCCCCAGGGAGCTGTTTTTT. It encodes CASSQDRGTGVPRELFF. This chain joins TRBV4-2 and TRBJ2-2; the match to TRBD1 covers 10 bases. Germline-derived CDR1 and CDR2 are LGHNA and YNFKEQ. The CDR3 spans 17 residues. V was clipped by 0 bases and J by 9 bases; unmatched bases: 10.

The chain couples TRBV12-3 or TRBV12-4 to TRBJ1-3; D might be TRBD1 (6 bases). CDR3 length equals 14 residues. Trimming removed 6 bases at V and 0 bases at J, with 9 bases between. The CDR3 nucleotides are TGTGCCAGCAGGGACAGCAACTCTGGAAACACCATATATTTT. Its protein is CASRDSNSGNTIYF.

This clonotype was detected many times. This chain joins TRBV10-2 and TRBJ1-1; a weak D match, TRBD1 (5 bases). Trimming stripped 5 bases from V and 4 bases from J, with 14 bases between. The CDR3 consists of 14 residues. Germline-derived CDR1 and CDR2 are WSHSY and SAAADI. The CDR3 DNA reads TGCGCCAGCAGTCAACAGGTCGGGAGCACTGAAGCTTTCTTT. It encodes CASSQQVGSTEAFF.

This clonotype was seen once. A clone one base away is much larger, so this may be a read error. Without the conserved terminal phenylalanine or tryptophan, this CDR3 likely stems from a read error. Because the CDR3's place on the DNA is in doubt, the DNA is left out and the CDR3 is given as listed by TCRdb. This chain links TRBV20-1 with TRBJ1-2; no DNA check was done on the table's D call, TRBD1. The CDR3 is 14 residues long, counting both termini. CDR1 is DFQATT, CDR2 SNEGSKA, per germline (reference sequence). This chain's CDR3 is CSAREDKTDRPDWN.

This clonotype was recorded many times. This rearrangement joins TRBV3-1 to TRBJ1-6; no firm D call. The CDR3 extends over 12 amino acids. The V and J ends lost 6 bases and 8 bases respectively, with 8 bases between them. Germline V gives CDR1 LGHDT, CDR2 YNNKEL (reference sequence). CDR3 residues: CASSATDSPLHF. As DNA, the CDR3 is TGTGCCAGCAGTGCTACGGATTCACCCCTCCACTTT.

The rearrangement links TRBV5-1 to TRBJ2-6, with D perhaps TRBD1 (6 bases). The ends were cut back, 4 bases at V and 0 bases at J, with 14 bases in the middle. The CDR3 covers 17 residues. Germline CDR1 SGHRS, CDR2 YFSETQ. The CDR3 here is CASSPSRDNSGANVLTF. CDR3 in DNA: TGCGCCAGCAGCCCGTCCCGGGACAACTCTGGGGCCAACGTCCTGACTTTC.

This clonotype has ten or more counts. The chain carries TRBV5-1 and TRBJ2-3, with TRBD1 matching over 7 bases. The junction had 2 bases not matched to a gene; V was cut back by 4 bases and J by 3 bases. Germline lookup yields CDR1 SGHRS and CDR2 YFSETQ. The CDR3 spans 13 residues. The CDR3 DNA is TGCGCCAGCAGCATACAGGGGACAGATACGCAGTATTTT. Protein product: CASSIQGTDTQYF.

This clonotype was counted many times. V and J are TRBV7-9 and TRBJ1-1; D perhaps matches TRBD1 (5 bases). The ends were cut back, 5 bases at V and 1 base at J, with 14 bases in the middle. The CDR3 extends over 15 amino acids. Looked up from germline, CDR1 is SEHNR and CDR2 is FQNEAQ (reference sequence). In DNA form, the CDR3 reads TGTGCCAGCAGCCCCCCGGGGACCCCGAACACTGAAGCTTTCTTT. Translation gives CASSPPGTPNTEAFF.

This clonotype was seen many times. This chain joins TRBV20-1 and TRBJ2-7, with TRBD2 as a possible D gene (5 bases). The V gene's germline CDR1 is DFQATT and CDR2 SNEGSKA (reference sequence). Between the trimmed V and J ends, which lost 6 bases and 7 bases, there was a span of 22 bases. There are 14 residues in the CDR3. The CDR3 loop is CSAELEARPLEQYF. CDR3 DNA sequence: TGCAGTGCCGAGCTGGAGGCACGGCCTTTGGAGCAGTACTTC.

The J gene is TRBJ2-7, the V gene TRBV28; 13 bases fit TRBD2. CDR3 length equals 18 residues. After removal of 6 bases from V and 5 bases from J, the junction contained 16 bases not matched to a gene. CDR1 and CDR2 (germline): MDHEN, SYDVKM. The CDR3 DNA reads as TGTGCCAGCAGGCCCTCTCGGACTAGCGGGGGAGTCGGTGACGAGCAGTACTTC. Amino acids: CASRPSRTSGGVGDEQYF.

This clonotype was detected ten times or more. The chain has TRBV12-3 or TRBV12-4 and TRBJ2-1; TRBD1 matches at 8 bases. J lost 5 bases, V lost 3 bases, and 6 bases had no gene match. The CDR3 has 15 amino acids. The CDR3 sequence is CASSFIRTGNNEQFF. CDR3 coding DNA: TGTGCCAGCAGTTTTATTAGGACAGGGAACAATGAGCAGTTCTTC.

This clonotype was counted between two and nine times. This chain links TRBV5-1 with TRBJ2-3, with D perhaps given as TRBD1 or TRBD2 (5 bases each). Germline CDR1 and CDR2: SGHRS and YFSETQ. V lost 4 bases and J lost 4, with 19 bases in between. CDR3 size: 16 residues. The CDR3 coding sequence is TGCGCCAGCAGCGTGGGGACGGAGAGAGGTCCAGATACGCAGTATTTT. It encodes CASSVGTERGPDTQYF.

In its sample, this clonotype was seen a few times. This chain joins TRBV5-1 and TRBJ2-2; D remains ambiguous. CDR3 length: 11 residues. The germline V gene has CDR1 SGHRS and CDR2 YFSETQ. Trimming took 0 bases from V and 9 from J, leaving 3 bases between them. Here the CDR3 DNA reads TGCGCCAGCAGCTTGGACAGGGAGCTGTTTTTT. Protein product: CASSLDRELFF.

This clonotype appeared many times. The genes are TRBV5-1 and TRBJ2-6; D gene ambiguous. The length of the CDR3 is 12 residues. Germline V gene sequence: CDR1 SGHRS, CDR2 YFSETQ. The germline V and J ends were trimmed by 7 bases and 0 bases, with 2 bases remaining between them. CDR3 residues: CASSSGANVLTF. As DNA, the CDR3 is TGCGCCAGCTCCTCTGGGGCCAACGTCCTGACTTTC.

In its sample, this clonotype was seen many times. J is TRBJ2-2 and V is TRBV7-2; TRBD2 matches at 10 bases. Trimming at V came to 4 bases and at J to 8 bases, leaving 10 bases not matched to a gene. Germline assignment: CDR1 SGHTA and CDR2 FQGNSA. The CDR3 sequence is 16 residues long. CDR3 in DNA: TGTGCCAGCAGCTGGAGCGGGGGGGAATGGGCTGGGGAGCTGTTTTTT. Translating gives CASSWSGGEWAGELFF.

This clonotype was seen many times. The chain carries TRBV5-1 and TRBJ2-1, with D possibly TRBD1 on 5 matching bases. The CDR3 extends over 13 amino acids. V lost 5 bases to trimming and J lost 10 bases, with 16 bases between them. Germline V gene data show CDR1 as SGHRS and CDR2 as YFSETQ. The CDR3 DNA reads TGCGCCAGCAGTGACCTCGTAAGGGGAGAGCAGTTCTTC. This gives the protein CASSDLVRGEQFF.

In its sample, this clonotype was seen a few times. The CDR3 loop reads CASSRDAGYEQFF. The CDR3 region has the DNA TGTGCCAGCAGTAGGGACGCTGGATATGAGCAGTTCTTC. V and J are TRBV7-9 and TRBJ2-1; tentatively, D is TRBD1 or TRBD2 (5 bases each). This CDR3 region has 13 residues. The V gene lost 6 bases and the J gene lost 8 bases, with 14 bases spanning the gap. Germline V gene lookup returns CDR1 SEHNR and CDR2 FQNEAQ (reference sequence).

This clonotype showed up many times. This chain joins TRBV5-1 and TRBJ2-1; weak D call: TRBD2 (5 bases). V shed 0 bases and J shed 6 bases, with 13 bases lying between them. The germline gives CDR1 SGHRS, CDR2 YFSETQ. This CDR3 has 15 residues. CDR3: CASSLAGSGFNEQFF. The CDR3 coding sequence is TGCGCCAGCAGCTTGGCAGGCTCGGGGTTCAATGAGCAGTTCTTC.

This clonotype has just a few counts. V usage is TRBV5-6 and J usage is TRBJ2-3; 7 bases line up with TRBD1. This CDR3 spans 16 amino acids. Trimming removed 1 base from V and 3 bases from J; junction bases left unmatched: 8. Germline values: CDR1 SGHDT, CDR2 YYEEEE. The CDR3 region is CASSLKGARRTDTQYF. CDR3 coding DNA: TGTGCCAGCAGCTTGAAGGGGGCGCGACGGACAGATACGCAGTATTTT.

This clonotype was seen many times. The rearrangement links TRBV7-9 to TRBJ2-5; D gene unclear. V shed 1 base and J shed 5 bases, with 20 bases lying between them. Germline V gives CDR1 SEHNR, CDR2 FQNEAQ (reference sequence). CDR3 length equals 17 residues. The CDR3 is CASSLGGITPERETQYF. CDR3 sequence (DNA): TGTGCCAGCAGCTTAGGCGGCATCACTCCGGAGAGGGAGACCCAGTACTTC.